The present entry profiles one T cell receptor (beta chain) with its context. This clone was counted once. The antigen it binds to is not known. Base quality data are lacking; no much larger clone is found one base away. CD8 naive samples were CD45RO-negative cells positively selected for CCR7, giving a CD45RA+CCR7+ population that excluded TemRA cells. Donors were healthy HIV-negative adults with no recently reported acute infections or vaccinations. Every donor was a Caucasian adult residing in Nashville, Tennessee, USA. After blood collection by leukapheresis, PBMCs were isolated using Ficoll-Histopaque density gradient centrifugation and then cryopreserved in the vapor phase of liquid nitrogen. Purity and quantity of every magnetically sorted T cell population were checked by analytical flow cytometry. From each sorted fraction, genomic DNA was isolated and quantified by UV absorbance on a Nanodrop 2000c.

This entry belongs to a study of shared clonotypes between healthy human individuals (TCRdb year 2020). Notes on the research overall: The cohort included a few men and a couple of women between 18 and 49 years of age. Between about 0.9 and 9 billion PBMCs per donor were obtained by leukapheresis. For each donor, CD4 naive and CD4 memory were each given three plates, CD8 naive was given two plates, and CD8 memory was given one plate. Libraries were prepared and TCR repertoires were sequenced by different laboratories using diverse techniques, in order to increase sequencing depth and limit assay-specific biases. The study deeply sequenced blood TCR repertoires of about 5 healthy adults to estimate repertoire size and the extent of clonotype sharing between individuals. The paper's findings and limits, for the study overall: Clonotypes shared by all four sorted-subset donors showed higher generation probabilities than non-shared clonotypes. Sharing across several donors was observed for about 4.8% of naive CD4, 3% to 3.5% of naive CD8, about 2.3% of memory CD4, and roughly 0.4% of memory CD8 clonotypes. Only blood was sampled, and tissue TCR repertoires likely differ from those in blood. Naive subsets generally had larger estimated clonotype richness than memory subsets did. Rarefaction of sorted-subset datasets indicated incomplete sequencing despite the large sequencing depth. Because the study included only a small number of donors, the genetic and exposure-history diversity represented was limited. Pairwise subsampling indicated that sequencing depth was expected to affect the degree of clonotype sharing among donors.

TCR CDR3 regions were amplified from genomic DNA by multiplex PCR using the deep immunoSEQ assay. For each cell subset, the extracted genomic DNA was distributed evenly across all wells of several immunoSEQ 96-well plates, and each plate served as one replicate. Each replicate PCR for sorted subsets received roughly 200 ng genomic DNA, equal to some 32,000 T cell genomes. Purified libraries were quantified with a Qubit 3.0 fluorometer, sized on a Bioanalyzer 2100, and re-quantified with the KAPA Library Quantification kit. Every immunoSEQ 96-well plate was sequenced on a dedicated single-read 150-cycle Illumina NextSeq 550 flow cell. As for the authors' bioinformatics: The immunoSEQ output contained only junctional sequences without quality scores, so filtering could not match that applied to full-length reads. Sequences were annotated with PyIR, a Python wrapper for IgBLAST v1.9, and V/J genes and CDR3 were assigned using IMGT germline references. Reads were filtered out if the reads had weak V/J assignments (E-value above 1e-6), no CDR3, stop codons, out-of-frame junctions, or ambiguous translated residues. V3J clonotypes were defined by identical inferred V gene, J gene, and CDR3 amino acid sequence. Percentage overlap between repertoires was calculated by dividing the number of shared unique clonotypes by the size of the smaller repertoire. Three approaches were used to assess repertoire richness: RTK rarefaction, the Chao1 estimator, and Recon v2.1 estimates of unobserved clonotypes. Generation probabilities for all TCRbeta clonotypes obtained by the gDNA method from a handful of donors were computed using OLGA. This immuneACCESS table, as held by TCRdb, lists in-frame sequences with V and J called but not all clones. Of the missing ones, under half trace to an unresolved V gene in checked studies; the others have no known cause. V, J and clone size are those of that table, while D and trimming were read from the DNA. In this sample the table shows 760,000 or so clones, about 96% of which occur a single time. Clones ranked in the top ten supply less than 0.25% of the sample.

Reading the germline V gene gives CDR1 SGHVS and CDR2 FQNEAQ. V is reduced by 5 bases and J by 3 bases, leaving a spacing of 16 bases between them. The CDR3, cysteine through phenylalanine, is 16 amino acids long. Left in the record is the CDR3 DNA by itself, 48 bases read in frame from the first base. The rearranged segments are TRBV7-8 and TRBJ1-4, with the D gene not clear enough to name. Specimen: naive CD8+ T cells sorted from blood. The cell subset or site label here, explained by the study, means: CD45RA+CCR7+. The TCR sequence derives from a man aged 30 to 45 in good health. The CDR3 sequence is CASSARPGPANEKLFF. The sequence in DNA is TGTGCCAGCAGCGCCCGCCCCGGGCCCGCTAATGAAAAACTGTTTTTT.